The 29 T cell receptor beta chains below were found in one sample sequenced in a study of CD8+CD57+ T cells in acquired aplastic anemia. Genomic DNA provided the template from which TCR beta VDJ and CDR3 profiles were obtained. TCRdb re-called the reads through MiXCR, storing one row per CDR3 protein. The sample yields 400,000 to 450,000 distinct CDR3 sequences, around 72% seen once. Sequenced sample: sorted CD4+, CD8+, or CD8+CD57+ T cells (not recorded which) from PBMCs. The receptors were sampled from a human donor in good health, serving as a control.

Details on this clonotype: At one end the junction does not follow the germline gene, possibly because of a read error. CDR3 nucleotide sequence: TGTGCCAGCAGCGTGAGTGGTTTCGCCTACGGGCAGTCCTTC. This encodes CASSVSGFAYGQSF. V and J are TRBV9 and TRBJ1-2; D is unresolved. Germline lookup yields CDR1 SGDLS and CDR2 YYNGEE. This CDR3 comprises 14 residues. The full variable domain, in which reference TRBV9 and TRBJ1-2 provide the parts outside the CDR3, is DSGVTQTPKHLITATGQRVTLRCSPRSGDLSVYWYQQSLDQGLQFLIQYYNGEERAKGNILERFSAQQFPDLHSELNLSSLELGDSALYFCASSVSGFAYGQSFGSGTRLTVV.

To note about this clonotype: A much larger clone is a single base away; this may be a read error. The missing conserved phenylalanine or tryptophan at the end of this CDR3 makes a read error likely. The limits of the CDR3 on the DNA are not certain, so only TCRdb's listed CDR3 is given. This chain links TRBV6-1 with TRBJ1-1; TRBD1, the table's D call, was not compared with the DNA. Germline CDR1 and CDR2: MNHNS and SASEGT. The CDR3 spans 12 residues, counting both ends. The CDR3 loop reads CASAAGQARTFL.

The J gene is TRBJ1-5, the V gene TRBV12-3 or TRBV12-4; D perhaps matches TRBD1 (6 bases). V lost 7 bases and J 3 bases, leaving 10 bases between the germline ends. This CDR3 has 13 amino acids. The chain's CDR3 is CASKGQFNQPQHF. CDR3 DNA: TGTGCCAGCAAAGGACAGTTCAATCAGCCCCAGCATTTT.

The V and J genes are TRBV7-2 and TRBJ1-2; the D is unclear. The V gene lost 6 bases and the J gene lost 9 bases, with 11 bases spanning the gap. The CDR3 loop spans 11 amino acids. CDR1 is SGHTA, CDR2 FQGNSA, per germline. CDR3 DNA: TGTGCCAGCAGTGTGTCCAGCAGCTACACCTTC. Protein sequence: CASSVSSSYTF.

This clonotype occurred many times. The chain is built from TRBV3-1 and TRBJ1-6; TRBD1 matches at 8 bases. Germline-derived CDR1 and CDR2 are LGHDT and YNNKEL (reference sequence). There are 13 residues in the CDR3. V shed 4 bases, J shed 8 bases, and the junction held 1 base outside the gene matches. CDR3 bases: TGTGCCAGCAGCCCACAGGGGGATTCACCCCTCCACTTT. Its translation: CASSPQGDSPLHF.

The chain uses TRBV7-3 and TRBJ2-2; no firm D call. CDR3 length equals 14 residues. Germline V gene sequence: CDR1 SGHTA, CDR2 FQGTGA. The V gene lost 4 bases and the J gene lost 7 bases, with 13 bases spanning the gap. The CDR3 spells CASSSRANDGELFF. DNA of the CDR3: TGTGCCAGCAGCTCCCGAGCGAACGACGGGGAGCTGTTTTTT.

The J gene is TRBJ2-1, the V gene TRBV9; D is possibly TRBD1 or TRBD2 (6 bases each). Trimming pared 0 bases from V and 2 bases from J, leaving 15 bases between. Germline V gene sequence: CDR1 SGDLS, CDR2 YYNGEE. This CDR3 has 17 residues. The chain's CDR3 is CASSVGIGGQTYNEQFF. CDR3 DNA: TGTGCCAGCAGCGTAGGAATCGGGGGCCAAACCTACAATGAGCAGTTCTTC.

The V gene is TRBV9, the J gene TRBJ2-5; 7 bases align to TRBD2. V shed 4 bases and J 11 bases; nucleotides not matched to a gene: 14. The CDR3 covers 14 residues. The germline CDR1 and CDR2 sequences are SGDLS and YYNGEE. The CDR3 coding sequence is TGTGCCAGCAGCTACACCCGGGGAGGGGAGGCGCAGTACTTC. It translates to CASSYTRGGEAQYF.

The rearrangement links TRBV5-1 to TRBJ2-5; D gene uncertain. V was pared by 3 bases and J by 13 bases, with 16 bases between. Per the germline V gene, CDR1 is SGHRS and CDR2 is YFSETQ. This CDR3 has 12 amino acids. CDR3 DNA: TGCGCCAGCAGCTCCGTGAATGAGCAGCTGTACTTC. Protein sequence: CASSSVNEQLYF.

This clonotype is a singleton in its sample. The rearrangement uses TRBV19 and TRBJ1-1, with unresolved D. Deletions cut 7 bases from V and 4 bases from J, with 22 bases between. This CDR3 comprises 16 residues. Germline CDR1 LNHDA, CDR2 SQIVND (reference sequence). Here the CDR3 reads CASTPGDTGLGTEAFF. Here the CDR3 DNA reads TGTGCCAGTACCCCTGGGGATACGGGGTTAGGCACTGAAGCTTTCTTT.

The chain has TRBV29-1 and TRBJ2-7; D gene uncertain. The ends were cut back, 4 bases at V and 13 bases at J, with 17 bases in the middle. This CDR3 is built from 11 residues. The V gene's germline CDR1 is SQVTM and CDR2 ANQGSEA. The CDR3 is CSVGHGWVHYF. The CDR3 DNA reads as TGCAGCGTTGGACACGGGTGGGTGCACTACTTC.

The count of this clonotype is one. V is TRBV12-3 or TRBV12-4 and J is TRBJ2-1; 10 bases are shared with TRBD1. The V segment lost 6 bases and the J segment 7 bases; nucleotides outside the gene matches: 9. This CDR3 spans 15 amino acids. Here the CDR3 DNA reads TGTGCCAGCAGGGTACGGACAGGGGGTCAGAATGAGCAGTTCTTC. This encodes CASRVRTGGQNEQFF.

Many counts were recorded for this clonotype. The chain links TRBV20-1 to TRBJ1-5; the match to TRBD1 covers 9 bases. Per the germline V gene, CDR1 is DFQATT and CDR2 is SNEGSKA (reference sequence). V lost 3 bases and J lost 1; bases outside the gene matches: 13. The CDR3 totals 18 residues. The CDR3 nucleotides are TGCAGTGCTAGGACCGTGGGACAGGGAAAGGGAAGCAATCAGCCCCAGCATTTT. As protein: CSARTVGQGKGSNQPQHF.

The chain employs TRBV9 and TRBJ2-1, with a possible D match to TRBD2 (6 bases). CDR1 and CDR2 (germline): SGDLS, YYNGEE. The CDR3 runs 15 residues. The V end was cut by 4 bases, the J end by 11 bases, with 22 bases between. The CDR3 DNA follows: TGTGCCAGCAGCCGGACGGCTAGCGCCAAAAATAAGCAGTTCTTC. Encoded protein: CASSRTASAKNKQFF.

About this clonotype itself: A much larger clone differs from this one at a single base, so this may be a read error. V usage is TRBV20-1 and J usage is TRBJ2-2, with TRBD2 matching 8 bases. Germline V gene sequence: CDR1 DFQATT, CDR2 SNEGSKA (reference sequence). This CDR3 is 16 amino acids long. CDR3 bases: TGCAGTACTAGAGAGGGCGGGGGGCCCCGAACCGGGGAGCTGTTTTTT. This sequence encodes CSTREGGGPRTGELFF.

A single count supports this clonotype. The V call is TRBV15, the J call TRBJ1-6, with D unresolved. Germline CDR1 reads LNHNV; CDR2 reads YYDKDF (reference sequence). V shed 0 bases and J shed 13 bases, with 10 bases lying between them. The CDR3 has 13 amino acids. The CDR3 DNA reads as TGTGCCACCAGCAGAGATGGGGTCGTCCCCCTCCACTTT. Translating gives CATSRDGVVPLHF.

The chain recombines TRBV9 with TRBJ1-1, with D tentatively TRBD1 (5 bases). The CDR3 length is 15 residues. Germline CDR1 reads SGDLS; CDR2 reads YYNGEE. Trimming shortened V by 4 bases and J by 6 bases, and 19 bases separated the two germline ends. CDR3 sequence: CASSLGGGPRAEAFF. CDR3 nucleotides: TGTGCCAGCAGCTTGGGGGGAGGCCCCCGCGCTGAAGCTTTCTTT.

The V gene is TRBV12-3 or TRBV12-4, the J gene TRBJ2-1; D may correspond to TRBD1 or TRBD2 (6 bases each). The CDR3 extends over 17 amino acids. The germline V and J ends were trimmed by 6 bases and 0 bases, with 18 bases remaining between them. The CDR3 spells CASRKGGSTSSYNEQFF. CDR3 nucleotides: TGTGCCAGCAGGAAGGGGGGAAGCACAAGCTCCTACAATGAGCAGTTCTTC.

This chain links TRBV10-3 with TRBJ2-7; perhaps TRBD1 as D (6 bases). The CDR3 sequence is 16 residues long. The V gene lost 2 bases and the J gene lost 1 base, with 15 bases spanning the gap. The germline CDR1 and CDR2 sequences are ENHRY and SYGVKD. Written as DNA, the CDR3 is TGTGCCATCAGTGAGCCCCAGACAGGCGATTCCTACGAGCAGTACTTC. The encoded protein is CAISEPQTGDSYEQYF.

The table lists this clonotype with many counts. The chain is built from TRBV13 and TRBJ2-7; D is undetermined. This CDR3 region has 13 residues. Germline V gene sequence: CDR1 PRHDT, CDR2 FYEKMQ (reference sequence). With 8 bases removed from V and 0 bases from J, the gap between germline ends came to 11 bases. CDR3 loop: CASYHSFSYEQYF. CDR3 in DNA: TGTGCCAGCTATCACAGTTTCTCCTACGAGCAGTACTTC. Based on the CDR3 plus reference TRBV13 and TRBJ2-7, the full variable domain is AAGVIQSPRHLIKEKRETATLKCYPIPRHDTVYWYQQGPGQDPQFLISFYEKMQSDKGSIPDRFSAQQFSDYHSELNMSSLELGDSALYFCASYHSFSYEQYFGPGTRLTVT.

The rearrangement links TRBV19 to TRBJ2-7; the D call may be TRBD1 or TRBD2 (5 bases each). The V and J ends lost 9 bases and 1 base respectively, with 16 bases between them. This CDR3 has 14 amino acids. From germline, CDR1 is LNHDA and CDR2 SQIVND (reference sequence). The CDR3 here is CASRPTEGSYEQYF. Here the CDR3 DNA reads TGTGCCAGCCGGCCCACAGAGGGGTCCTACGAGCAGTACTTC.

This clonotype was detected only once. The rearrangement links TRBV29-1 to TRBJ1-2; 7 positions match TRBD1. The V gene's germline CDR1 is SQVTM and CDR2 ANQGSEA. The trim removed 5 bases at V and 0 bases at J, leaving 3 bases unmatched. CDR3 size: 13 residues. CDR3 in DNA: TGCAGCGTTCGGGACAGCGCTAACTATGGCTACACCTTC. This translates into CSVRDSANYGYTF. Full variable domain (missing parts from reference TRBV29-1 and TRBJ1-2): SAVISQKPSRDICQRGTSLTIQCQVDSQVTMMFWYRQQPGQSLTLIATANQGSEATYESGFVIDKFPISRPNLTFSTLTVSNMSPEDSSIYLCSVRDSANYGYTFGSGTRLTVV.

The V gene is TRBV7-3, the J gene TRBJ2-5; D might be TRBD2 (6 bases). CDR1 SGHTA and CDR2 FQGTGA come from the germline V gene. This CDR3 is built from 15 residues. V was trimmed by 5 bases and J by 2 bases, leaving 15 bases between them. CDR3 bases: TGTGCCAGCAGCCAAGAAGGTGCGGGACAAGAGACCCAGTACTTC. Translation: CASSQEGAGQETQYF.

About this clonotype: One end of the junction is discordant with germline, which a read error may explain. The rearrangement links TRBV7-3 to TRBJ1-6; possible D gene TRBD1, 5 bases. Germline-derived CDR1 and CDR2 are SGHTA and FQGTGA. CDR3 length: 17 residues. DNA for the CDR3: TGCGCCAGCAGCCAAGTGACAGAAACCAAGAACTTCTCACCCCTCCACTTT. Translated, it gives CASSQVTETKNFSPLHF.

This clonotype has a count of ten or more. This sequence joins TRBV28 and TRBJ2-1; D perhaps matches TRBD1 (6 bases). CDR1 and CDR2 (germline): MDHEN, SYDVKM. The CDR3 is 13 amino acids. Trimming removed 3 bases from V and 4 bases from J, with 7 bases in between. CDR3 nucleotides: TGTGCCAGCAGTTTTCAGGGGTACAATGAGCAGTTCTTC. It codes for CASSFQGYNEQFF.

With regard to this clonotype: The junction shows a germline mismatch at one end, possibly a read error. The rearrangement links TRBV2 to TRBJ2-1; maybe TRBD2 (5 bases). CDR3 length: 14 amino acids. Germline CDR1 reads SNHLY; CDR2 reads FYNNEI. The CDR3 protein is CASSRHGGFTGELF. CDR3 bases: TGTGCCAGCAGCCGGCACGGTGGATTCACTGGGGAGCTCTTC.

This clonotype was seen a single time. The chain uses TRBV12-3 or TRBV12-4 and TRBJ2-7, with TRBD1 matching 8 bases. The length of the CDR3 is 13 residues. The trim removed 5 bases at V and 8 bases at J, leaving 8 bases unmatched. This CDR3 is CASSDRGQPQQYF. The DNA of the CDR3 is TGTGCCAGCAGTGACAGGGGTCAGCCCCAGCAGTACTTC.

This clonotype was seen once. Mismatch with germline at one junction end may stem from a read error. The chain is built from TRBV7-2 and TRBJ1-1; TRBD1 matches 10 bases. CDR1 is SGHTA, CDR2 FQGNSA, per germline. The CDR3 is 14 amino acids. The DNA for the CDR3 is TGTGCCTGCAGCACGGGACAGGGGAACACCGGGGCGCTCTTT. It is translated as CACSTGQGNTGALF.

This clonotype was counted many times. This rearrangement joins TRBV19 to TRBJ1-2, with D possibly matching TRBD1 (5 bases). V was trimmed by 3 bases and J by 3 bases, leaving 11 bases between them. This CDR3 spans 14 amino acids. Per the germline V gene, CDR1 is LNHDA and CDR2 is SQIVND (reference sequence). CDR3 region: CASSMRSRDYGYTF. The CDR3 DNA reads as TGTGCCAGTAGTATGAGGTCCAGGGACTATGGCTACACCTTC.